This TCR beta chain is from a study of graft-versus-host responses after intestinal transplantation (TCRdb year 2021). In terms of the full investigation: Multivisceral, liver-intestinal, or isolated intestinal transplants were received by the recipients. Every recipient was given anti-thymocyte globulin induction, then maintenance tacrolimus and steroids for roughly 3 years. Graft-versus-host and host-versus-graft alloreactive T cell clones were tracked in the graft, circulation and bone marrow after intestinal transplantation using bulk TCR-beta CDR3 sequencing. Alloreactive clones were identified by sequencing pre-transplant mixed lymphocyte reaction products and comparing them with unstimulated pre-transplant donor and recipient T cells. The cohort enrolled 20 to 30 intestinal transplant recipients including one retransplant, and a few patients lacking pretransplant specimens were excluded. A peak of at least 4% donor T cells among recipient peripheral blood mononuclear cells was the definition used for donor T cell macrochimerism. Rather than going through the commercial service, samples from a few later patients were sequenced in-house on an Illumina MiSeq and processed with MiXCR. The full study reports these points: GvH clones were detected in recipient bone marrow, and some appeared earlier in ileal mucosa or blood, consistent with an intestinal mucosal origin. The relatively low number and heterogeneity of intestinal transplant patients limited the conclusions. Patients with donor T cell macrochimerism had high GvH to HvG T cell clonal ratios in their allografts. Peak levels of circulating GvH clones were associated with declines in HvG clones early after transplant.

The library was obtained by the immunoSEQ multiplex PCR assay. In most patients, genomic DNA was isolated using the Qiagen DNeasy Blood and Tissue Kit and sent frozen to Adaptive Biotechnologies for TCR sequencing. For most patients, high-throughput TCR-beta CDR3 sequencing of genomic DNA was performed by Adaptive Biotechnologies. In the authors' own workflow: TCR sequencing data were retrieved from Adaptive's ImmunoSEQ software for about 17 patients, whereas a few other patients were processed with MiXCR and VDJtools. CD4 versus CD8 sorting errors were corrected by removing sequences found in both subsets at a frequency ratio below 5:1. CDR3 nucleotide sequences shared between donor and recipient were removed because their origin could not be assigned. To be classed as alloreactive, a clone needed at least 2-fold expansion over unstimulated cells and a minimum CFSE-low frequency of 0.002% (template counts) or 0.001% (read counts). A clone was considered mappable if detected in the sequenced pre-transplant spleen, lymph node, or MLR CFSE-low populations of the donor or recipient. The cumulative frequency of alloreactive clones was calculated as a percentage of all sequences, weighted by copy number. Not all clones reach the TCRdb copy of this immuneACCESS table, which keeps in-frame sequences only. Checked studies attribute under half of the gap to unresolved V genes and leave the rest unexplained. That table gives V, J and clone size, and the DNA gave D and trimming. This sample has 5,000 to 7,000 clones in its table, and about a fifth of those were observed once. Clones ranked in the top ten supply approximately 5% of the sample.

The time point tag for this specimen amounts to: cells obtained before transplantation from donor or recipient. In mixed lymphocyte reactions, around 200,000 CFSE-labeled pre-transplant responders were plated with around 200,000 irradiated violet-dye-labeled stimulators and cultured for 6 days. After the mixed lymphocyte reaction, proliferating CD3+CD4+CFSE-low and CD3+CD8+CFSE-low responder cells were FACS-sorted on a BD Influx sorter. This clone turned up a few times. No quality values exist for individual bases; no much larger clone is one base distant. The sequencing used alloreactive CD4+ T cells from a mixed lymphocyte reaction culture, collected before transplantation. The cell subset or site label here, explained by the study, means: CFSE-low proliferating T cells sorted from roughly six-day pre-transplant mixed lymphocyte reaction (GvH or HvG direction). The TCR comes from a human patient who was an organ donor for intestinal transplantation.

The CDR3 sequence is CASSLFPNNYGYTF. Read as DNA, the sequence is TGCGCCAGCAGCCTATTCCCTAATAACTATGGCTACACCTTC. The rearrangement combines TRBV5-1 with TRBJ1-2, with the D gene not confidently named. V drops 4 bases and J drops 1 base, leaving 11 bases in between. Counted from cysteine to phenylalanine, this CDR3 has 14 amino acids. Only the CDR3 DNA is retained, 42 bases long and in frame from the first base. CDR1 and CDR2 were assigned from the germline V gene as SGHRS and YFSETQ.